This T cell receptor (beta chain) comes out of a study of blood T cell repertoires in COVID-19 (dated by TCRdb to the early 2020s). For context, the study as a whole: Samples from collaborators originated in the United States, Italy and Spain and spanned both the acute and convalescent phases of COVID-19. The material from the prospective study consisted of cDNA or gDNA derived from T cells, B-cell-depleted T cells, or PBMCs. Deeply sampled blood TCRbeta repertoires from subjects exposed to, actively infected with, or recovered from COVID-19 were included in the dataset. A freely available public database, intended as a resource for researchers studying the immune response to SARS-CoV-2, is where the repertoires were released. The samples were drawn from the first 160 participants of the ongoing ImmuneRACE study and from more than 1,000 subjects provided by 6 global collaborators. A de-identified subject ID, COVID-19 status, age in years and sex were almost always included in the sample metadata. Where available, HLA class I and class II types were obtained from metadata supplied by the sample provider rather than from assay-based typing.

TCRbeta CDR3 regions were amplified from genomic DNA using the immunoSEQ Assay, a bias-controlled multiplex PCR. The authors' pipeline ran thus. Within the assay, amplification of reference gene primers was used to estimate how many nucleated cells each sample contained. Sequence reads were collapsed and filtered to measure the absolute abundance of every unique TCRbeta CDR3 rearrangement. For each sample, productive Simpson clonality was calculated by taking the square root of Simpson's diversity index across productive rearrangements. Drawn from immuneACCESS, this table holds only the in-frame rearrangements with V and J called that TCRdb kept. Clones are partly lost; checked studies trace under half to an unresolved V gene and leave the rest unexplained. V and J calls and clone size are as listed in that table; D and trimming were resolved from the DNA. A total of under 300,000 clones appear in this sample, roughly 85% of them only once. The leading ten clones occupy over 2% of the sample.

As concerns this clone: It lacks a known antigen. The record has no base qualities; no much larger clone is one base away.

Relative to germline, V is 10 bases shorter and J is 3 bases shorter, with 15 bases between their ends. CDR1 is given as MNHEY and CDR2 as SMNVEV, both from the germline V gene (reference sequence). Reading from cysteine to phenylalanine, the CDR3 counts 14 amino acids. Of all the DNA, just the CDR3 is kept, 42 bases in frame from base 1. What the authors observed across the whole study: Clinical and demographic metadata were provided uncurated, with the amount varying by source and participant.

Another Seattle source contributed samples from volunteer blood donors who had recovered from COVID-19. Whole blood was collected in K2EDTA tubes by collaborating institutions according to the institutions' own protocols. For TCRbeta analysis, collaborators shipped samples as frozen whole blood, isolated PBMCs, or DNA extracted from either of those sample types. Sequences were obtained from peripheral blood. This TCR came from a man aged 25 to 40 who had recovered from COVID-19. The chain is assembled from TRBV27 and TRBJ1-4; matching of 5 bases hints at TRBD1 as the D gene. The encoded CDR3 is CATGPGDPNEKLFF. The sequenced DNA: TGTGCCACCGGGCCGGGGGACCCTAATGAAAAACTGTTTTTT.